This T cell receptor beta chain is from a study of CD8 T cells in Susac syndrome. RNA was extracted with the RNeasy kit, and a quantity of 0.5 to 1 ug was reverse transcribed using random hexamers. A multiplex approach, immunoSEQ multiplex PCR, amplified TCR beta CDR3 across 54 Vbeta and 13 Jbeta. MiXCR, applied by TCRdb to the immunoSEQ multiplex PCR reads, yields one record per CDR3 protein. This table holds fewer than 250,000 distinct CDR3 sequences, 92% found once. The CDR3 is 13 amino acids. Trimming removed 9 bases at V and 9 bases at J, with 18 bases between. Source material: CD8+ T cells from PBMCs. The origin of this receptor is a human donor with multiple sclerosis. V is TRBV12-3 or TRBV12-4 and J is TRBJ2-4; maybe TRBD2 (5 bases). CDR3 coding DNA: TGTGCCAGTACCCCTAGCCAGGTCGGCATTCAGTACTTC. It encodes CASTPSQVGIQYF.